Listed here are 6 T cell receptor beta chains from one sample, sequenced in a study of T cell responses to AZD1222 COVID-19 vaccine. Only in-frame clones appear in the TCRdb table, and some are missing; sequencing was by immunoSEQ multiplex PCR. The repertoire consists of roughly 120,000 clones, with roughly 91% occurring once and the leading ten covering just over 3.5%. Sequencing was performed on peripheral blood, taken 28 days after the second AZD1222 dose. These receptors were collected from an adult who received the AZD1222 COVID-19 vaccine.

Concerning this clone: At the DNA level, this CDR3 is encoded by other sequences in the same sample as well. V gene TRBV20-1 combines with J gene TRBJ2-1, with D possibly matching TRBD1 (5 bases). V lost 3 bases to trimming and J lost 2 bases, with 11 bases between them. Per germline, CDR1 DFQATT and CDR2 SNEGSKA (reference sequence). The CDR3 loop spans 14 amino acids. The CDR3 reads CSASEPDTYNEQFF. The DNA for the CDR3 is TGCAGTGCTAGTGAGCCGGACACCTACAATGAGCAGTTCTTC.

This sequence joins TRBV7-3 and TRBJ1-1; 7 positions match TRBD1. CDR1 is SGHTA and CDR2 is FQGTGA in the germline V gene. V lost 0 bases, J lost 9 bases, and 7 bases stayed unmatched. CDR3 size: 14 residues. CDR3 residues: CASSLTRQGGKAFF. In DNA, the CDR3 is TGTGCCAGCAGCTTAACCCGACAGGGAGGGAAAGCTTTCTTT.

The chain couples TRBV29-1 to TRBJ1-1; possibly TRBD1 for D (6 bases). This CDR3 has 10 residues. CDR1 and CDR2 from the germline V gene are SQVTM and ANQGSEA. Trimming took off 4 bases at V and 10 bases at J, with 10 bases between the two ends. The CDR3: CSVVTGRAFF. The CDR3, as DNA: TGCAGCGTTGTTACAGGGAGAGCTTTCTTT.

J is TRBJ2-3 and V is TRBV30; a possible D gene is TRBD2 (6 bases). Germline CDR1 is GTSNPN and CDR2 is SVGIG (reference sequence). Trimming cost V 0 bases and J 0 bases, with 16 bases left between them. The CDR3 spans 17 residues. The CDR3 sequence is CAWSVPWASGSTDTQYF. DNA for the CDR3: TGTGCCTGGAGTGTACCCTGGGCGAGCGGGAGCACAGATACGCAGTATTTT.

The V gene is TRBV9, the J gene TRBJ1-2, with 8 positions matching TRBD1. V lost 2 bases, J lost 3 bases, and 6 bases stayed unmatched. Germline V CDR1 and CDR2: SGDLS, YYNGEE. This CDR3 is built from 15 residues. CDR3 region: CASSVDPGQDYGYTF. The CDR3 nucleotides are TGTGCCAGCAGCGTTGACCCGGGACAGGACTATGGCTACACCTTC.

The genes are TRBV3-1 (or the pseudogene TRBV3-2) and TRBJ1-1, with 10 bases identical to TRBD1. This CDR3 has 15 residues. The germline CDR1 and CDR2 sequences are LGHDT and YNNKEL (reference sequence). The J segment lost 5 bases and the V segment lost 1 base, leaving 4 bases of the junction unmatched. The CDR3 DNA follows: TGTGCCAGCAGCCAAGGGGACAGGGGATGGACTGAAGCTTTCTTT. Its protein product is CASSQGDRGWTEAFF.